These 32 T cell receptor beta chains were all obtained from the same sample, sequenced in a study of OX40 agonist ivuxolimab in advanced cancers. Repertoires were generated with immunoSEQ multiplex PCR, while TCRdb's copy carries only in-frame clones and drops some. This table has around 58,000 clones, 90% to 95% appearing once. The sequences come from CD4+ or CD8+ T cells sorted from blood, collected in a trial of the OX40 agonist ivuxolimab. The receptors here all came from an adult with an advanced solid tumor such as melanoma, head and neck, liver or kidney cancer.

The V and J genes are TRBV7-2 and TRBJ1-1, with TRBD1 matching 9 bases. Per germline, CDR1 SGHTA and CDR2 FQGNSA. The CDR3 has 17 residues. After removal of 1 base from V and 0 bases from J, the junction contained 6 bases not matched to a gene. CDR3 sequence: CASSLVGTGFMNTEAFF. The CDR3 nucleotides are TGTGCCAGCAGCTTAGTTGGGACAGGGTTCATGAACACTGAAGCTTTCTTT. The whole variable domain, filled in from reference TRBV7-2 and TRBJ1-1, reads GAGVSQSPSNKVTEKGKDVELRCDPISGHTALYWYRQSLGQGLEFLIYFQGNSAPDKSGLPSDRFSAERTGGSVSTLTIQRTQQEDSAVYLCASSLVGTGFMNTEAFFGQGTRLTVV.

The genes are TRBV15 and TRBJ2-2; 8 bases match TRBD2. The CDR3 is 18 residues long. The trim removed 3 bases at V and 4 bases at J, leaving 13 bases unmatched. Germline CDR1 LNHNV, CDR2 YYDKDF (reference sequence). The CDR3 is CATSSTGTRIRGTGELFF. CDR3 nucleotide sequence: TGTGCCACCAGCAGCACCGGGACTAGGATACGTGGCACCGGGGAGCTGTTTTTT. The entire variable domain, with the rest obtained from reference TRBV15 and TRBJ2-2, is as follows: DAMVIQNPRYQVTQFGKPVTLSCSQTLNHNVMYWYQQKSSQAPKLLFHYYDKDFNNEADTPDNFQSRRPNTSFCFLDIRSPGLGDTAMYLCATSSTGTRIRGTGELFFGEGSRLTVL.

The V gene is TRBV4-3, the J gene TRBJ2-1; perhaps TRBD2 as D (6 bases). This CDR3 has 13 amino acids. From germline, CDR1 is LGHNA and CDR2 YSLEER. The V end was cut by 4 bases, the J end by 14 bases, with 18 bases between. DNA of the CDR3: TGCGCCAGCAGCCCGGTACGAGGCACGGGGGAGTTCTTC. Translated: CASSPVRGTGEFF.

This CDR3 is CASGRGGARYEQYF. CDR3 in DNA: TGTGCCAGCGGCAGAGGAGGGGCGAGATACGAGCAGTACTTC. The J gene is TRBJ2-7, the V gene TRBV7-9; weak D call: TRBD2 (6 bases). This CDR3 region has 14 residues. Trimming pared 8 bases from V and 4 bases from J, leaving 18 bases between. Germline V gene data show CDR1 as SEHNR and CDR2 as FQNEAQ (reference sequence).

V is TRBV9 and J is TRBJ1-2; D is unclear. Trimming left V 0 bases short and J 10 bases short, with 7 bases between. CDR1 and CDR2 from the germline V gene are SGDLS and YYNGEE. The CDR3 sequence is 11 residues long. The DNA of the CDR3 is TGTGCCAGCAGCGTAGGTGTGCTCTACACCTTC. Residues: CASSVGVLYTF.

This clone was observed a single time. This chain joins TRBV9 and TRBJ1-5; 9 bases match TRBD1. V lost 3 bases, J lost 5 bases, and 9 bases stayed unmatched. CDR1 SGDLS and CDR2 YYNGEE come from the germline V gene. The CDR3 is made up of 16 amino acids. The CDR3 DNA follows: TGTGCCAGCAGCGAAGGGGGGGGACAGGGCTATCAGCCCCAGCATTTT. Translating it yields CASSEGGGQGYQPQHF.

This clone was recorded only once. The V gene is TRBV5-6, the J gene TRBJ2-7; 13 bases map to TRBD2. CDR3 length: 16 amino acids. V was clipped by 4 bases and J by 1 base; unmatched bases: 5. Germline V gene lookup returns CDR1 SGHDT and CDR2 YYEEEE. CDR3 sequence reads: CASSDGLAGASYEQYF. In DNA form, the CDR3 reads TGTGCCAGCAGCGATGGACTAGCGGGAGCATCCTACGAGCAGTACTTC.

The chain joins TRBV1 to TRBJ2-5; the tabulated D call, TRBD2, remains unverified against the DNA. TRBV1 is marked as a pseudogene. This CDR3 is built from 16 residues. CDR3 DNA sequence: TGCACCAGCAGCCAAGAGGCTAGCGGGAATCAAGAGACCCAGTACTTC. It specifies CTSSQEASGNQETQYF.

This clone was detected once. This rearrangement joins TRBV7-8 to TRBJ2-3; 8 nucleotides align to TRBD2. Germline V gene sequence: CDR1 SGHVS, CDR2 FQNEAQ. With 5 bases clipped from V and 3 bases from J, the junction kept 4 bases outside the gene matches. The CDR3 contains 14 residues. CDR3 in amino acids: CASSVREGTDTQYF. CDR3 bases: TGTGCCAGCAGCGTCCGGGAGGGGACAGATACGCAGTATTTT.

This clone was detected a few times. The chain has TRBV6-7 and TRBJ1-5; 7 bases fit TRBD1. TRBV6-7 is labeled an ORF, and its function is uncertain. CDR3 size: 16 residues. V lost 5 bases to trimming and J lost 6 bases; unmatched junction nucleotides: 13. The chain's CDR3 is CASSLRDSGLGQPQHF. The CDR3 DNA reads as TGTGCCAGCAGTCTCCGGGACAGTGGACTTGGTCAGCCCCAGCATTTT.

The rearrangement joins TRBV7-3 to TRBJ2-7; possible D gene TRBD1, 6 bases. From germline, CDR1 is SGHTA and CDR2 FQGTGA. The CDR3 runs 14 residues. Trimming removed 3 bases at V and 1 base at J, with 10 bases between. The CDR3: CASSFSTGSYEQYF. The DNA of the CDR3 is TGTGCCAGCAGCTTTAGTACAGGGTCCTACGAGCAGTACTTC.

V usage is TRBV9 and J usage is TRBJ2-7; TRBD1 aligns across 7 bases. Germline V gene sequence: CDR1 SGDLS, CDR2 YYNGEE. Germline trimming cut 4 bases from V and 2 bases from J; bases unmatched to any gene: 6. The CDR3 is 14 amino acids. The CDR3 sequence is CASSPRTGPYEQYF. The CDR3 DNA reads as TGTGCCAGCAGCCCACGGACAGGCCCCTACGAGCAGTACTTC. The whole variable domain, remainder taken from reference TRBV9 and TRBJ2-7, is DSGVTQTPKHLITATGQRVTLRCSPRSGDLSVYWYQQSLDQGLQFLIQYYNGEERAKGNILERFSAQQFPDLHSELNLSSLELGDSALYFCASSPRTGPYEQYFGPGTRLTVT.

The CDR3 coding sequence is TGCGCCAGCAGTTATGACCGAGGGGGACTACAAGAGCAGTACTTC. Translating it yields CASSYDRGGLQEQYF. This sequence joins TRBV5-1 and TRBJ2-7; TRBD2 is a possible D gene (7 bases). Trimming stripped 5 bases from V and 7 bases from J, with 22 bases between. The CDR3 is made up of 15 amino acids. The germline V gene has CDR1 SGHRS and CDR2 YFSETQ.

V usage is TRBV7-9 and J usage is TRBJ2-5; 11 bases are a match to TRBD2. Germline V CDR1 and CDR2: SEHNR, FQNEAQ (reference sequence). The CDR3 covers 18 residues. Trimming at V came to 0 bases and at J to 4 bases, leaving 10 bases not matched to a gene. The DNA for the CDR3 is TGTGCCAGCAGCTTAGCAGCGACTAGCGGGACGAGGGGAGAGACCCAGTACTTC. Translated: CASSLAATSGTRGETQYF.

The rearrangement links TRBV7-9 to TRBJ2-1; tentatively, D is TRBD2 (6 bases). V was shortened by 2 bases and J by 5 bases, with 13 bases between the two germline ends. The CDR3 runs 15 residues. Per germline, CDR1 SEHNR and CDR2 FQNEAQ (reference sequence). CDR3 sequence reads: CASSLSRDSHNEQFF. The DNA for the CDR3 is TGTGCCAGCAGCTTATCAAGGGACTCTCACAATGAGCAGTTCTTC.

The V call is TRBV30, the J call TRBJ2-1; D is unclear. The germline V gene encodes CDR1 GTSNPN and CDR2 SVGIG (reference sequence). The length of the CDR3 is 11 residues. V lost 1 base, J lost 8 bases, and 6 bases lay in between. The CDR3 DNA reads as TGTGCCTGGAGTGACGGGTATGAGCAGTTCTTC. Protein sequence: CAWSDGYEQFF.

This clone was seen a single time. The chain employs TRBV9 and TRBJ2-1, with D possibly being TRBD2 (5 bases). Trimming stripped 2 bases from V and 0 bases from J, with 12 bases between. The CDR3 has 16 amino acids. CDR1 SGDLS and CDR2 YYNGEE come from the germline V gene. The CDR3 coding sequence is TGTGCCAGCAGCGTCACTAGATTGAGCTCCTACAATGAGCAGTTCTTC. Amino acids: CASSVTRLSSYNEQFF.

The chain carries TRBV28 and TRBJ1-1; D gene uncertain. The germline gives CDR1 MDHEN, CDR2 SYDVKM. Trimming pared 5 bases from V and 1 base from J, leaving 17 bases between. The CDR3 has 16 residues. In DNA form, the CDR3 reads TGTGCCAGCAGTCCCTCATCAGGAGGGAGGAACACTGAAGCTTTCTTT. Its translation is CASSPSSGGRNTEAFF. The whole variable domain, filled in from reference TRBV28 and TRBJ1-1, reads DVKVTQSSRYLVKRTGEKVFLECVQDMDHENMFWYRQDPGLGLRLIYFSYDVKMKEKGDIPEGYSVSREKKERFSLILESASTNQTSMYLCASSPSSGGRNTEAFFGQGTRLTVV.

CDR3 sequence (DNA): TGCGCCAGCAGTGAGTCTCAGGGCCCCGGGGAGCTGTTTTTT. Protein product: CASSESQGPGELFF. The rearrangement uses TRBV10-1 and TRBJ2-2; the D gene is possibly TRBD1 (5 bases). V was clipped by 0 bases and J by 6 bases, with 8 bases between them. This CDR3 comprises 14 residues. Germline loops: CDR1 WNHNN, CDR2 SYGVQD (reference sequence).

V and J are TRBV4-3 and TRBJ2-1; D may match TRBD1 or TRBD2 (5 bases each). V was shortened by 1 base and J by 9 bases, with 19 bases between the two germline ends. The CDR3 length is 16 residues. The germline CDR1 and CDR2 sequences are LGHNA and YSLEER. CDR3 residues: CASSQGGSTTRVEQFF. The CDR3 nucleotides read TGCGCCAGCAGCCAAGGGGGCTCGACCACGAGGGTTGAGCAGTTCTTC.

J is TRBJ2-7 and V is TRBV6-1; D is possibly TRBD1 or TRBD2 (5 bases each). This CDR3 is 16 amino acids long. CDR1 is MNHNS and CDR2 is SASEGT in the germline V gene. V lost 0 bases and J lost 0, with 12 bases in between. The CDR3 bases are TGTGCCAGCAGTGAAGCATCCGGGGCCTTCTCCTACGAGCAGTACTTC. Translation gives CASSEASGAFSYEQYF.

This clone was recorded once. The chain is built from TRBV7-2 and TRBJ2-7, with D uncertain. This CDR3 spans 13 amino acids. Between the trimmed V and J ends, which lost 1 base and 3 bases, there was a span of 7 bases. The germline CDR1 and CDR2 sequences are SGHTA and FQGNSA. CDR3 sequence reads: CASSLGLLYEQYF. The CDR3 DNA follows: TGTGCCAGCAGCTTAGGACTGCTCTACGAGCAGTACTTC.

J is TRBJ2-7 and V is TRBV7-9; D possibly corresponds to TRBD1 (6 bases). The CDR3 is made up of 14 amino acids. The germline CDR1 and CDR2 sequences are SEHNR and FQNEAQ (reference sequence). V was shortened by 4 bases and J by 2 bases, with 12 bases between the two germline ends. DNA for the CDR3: TGTGCCAGCAGCTCCAACAGGGCCCCCTACGAGCAGTACTTC. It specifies CASSSNRAPYEQYF.

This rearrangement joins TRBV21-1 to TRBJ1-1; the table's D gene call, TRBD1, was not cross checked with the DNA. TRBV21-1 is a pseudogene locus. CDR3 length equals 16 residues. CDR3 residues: CASSKPGQQSDTEAFF. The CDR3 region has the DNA TGTGCCAGCAGCAAACCGGGACAGCAGTCGGACACTGAAGCTTTCTTT.

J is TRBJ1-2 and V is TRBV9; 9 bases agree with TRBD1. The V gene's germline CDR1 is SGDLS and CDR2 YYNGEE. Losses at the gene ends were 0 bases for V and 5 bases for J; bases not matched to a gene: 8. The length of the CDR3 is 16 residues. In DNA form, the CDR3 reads TGTGCCAGCAGCGTAGATAACAGGGGGCAGTGGTATGGCTACACCTTC. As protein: CASSVDNRGQWYGYTF. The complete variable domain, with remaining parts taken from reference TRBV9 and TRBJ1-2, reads DSGVTQTPKHLITATGQRVTLRCSPRSGDLSVYWYQQSLDQGLQFLIQYYNGEERAKGNILERFSAQQFPDLHSELNLSSLELGDSALYFCASSVDNRGQWYGYTFGSGTRLTVV.

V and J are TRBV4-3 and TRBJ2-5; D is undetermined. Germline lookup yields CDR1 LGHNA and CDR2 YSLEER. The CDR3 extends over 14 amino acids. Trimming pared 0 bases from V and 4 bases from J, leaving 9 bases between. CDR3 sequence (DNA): TGCGCCAGCAGCCAAGAGGGTCCCGGAGAGACCCAGTACTTC. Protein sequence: CASSQEGPGETQYF.

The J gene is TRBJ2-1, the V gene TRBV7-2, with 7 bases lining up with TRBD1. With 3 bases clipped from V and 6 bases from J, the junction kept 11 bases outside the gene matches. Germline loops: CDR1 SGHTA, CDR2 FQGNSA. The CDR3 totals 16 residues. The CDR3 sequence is CASSLGDRPNFNEQFF. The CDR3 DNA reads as TGTGCCAGCAGCTTGGGGGACAGACCAAACTTCAATGAGCAGTTCTTC. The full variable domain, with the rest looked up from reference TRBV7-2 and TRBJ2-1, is GAGVSQSPSNKVTEKGKDVELRCDPISGHTALYWYRQSLGQGLEFLIYFQGNSAPDKSGLPSDRFSAERTGGSVSTLTIQRTQQEDSAVYLCASSLGDRPNFNEQFFGPGTRLTVL.

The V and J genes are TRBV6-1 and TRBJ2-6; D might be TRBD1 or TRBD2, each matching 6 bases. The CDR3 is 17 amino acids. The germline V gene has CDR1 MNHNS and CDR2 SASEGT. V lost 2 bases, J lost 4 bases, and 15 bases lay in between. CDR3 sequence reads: CASSEKGGGSGANVLTF. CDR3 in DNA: TGTGCCAGCAGTGAAAAAGGAGGGGGTTCGGGGGCCAACGTCCTGACTTTC.

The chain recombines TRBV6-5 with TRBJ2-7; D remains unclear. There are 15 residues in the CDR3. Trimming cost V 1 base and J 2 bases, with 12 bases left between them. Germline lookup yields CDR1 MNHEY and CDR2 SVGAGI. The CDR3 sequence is CASSYYVGPTYEQYF. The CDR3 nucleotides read TGTGCCAGCAGTTACTATGTGGGTCCCACCTACGAGCAGTACTTC.

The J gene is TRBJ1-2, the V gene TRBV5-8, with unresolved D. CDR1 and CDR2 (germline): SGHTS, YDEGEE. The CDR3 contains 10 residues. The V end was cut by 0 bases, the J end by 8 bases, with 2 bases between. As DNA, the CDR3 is TGTGCCAGCAGCTTGGTGGGCTACACCTTC. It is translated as CASSLVGYTF.

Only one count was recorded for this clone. The CDR3 loop is CASSVEARGNTDTQYF. CDR3 nucleotides: TGTGCCAGCAGCGTAGAAGCGCGGGGAAACACAGATACGCAGTATTTT. V usage is TRBV9 and J usage is TRBJ2-3; D is perhaps TRBD2 (6 bases). The CDR3 extends over 16 amino acids. CDR1 is SGDLS, CDR2 YYNGEE, per germline. Between the trimmed V and J ends, which lost 0 bases and 2 bases, there was a span of 13 bases. The whole variable domain, filled in from reference TRBV9 and TRBJ2-3, reads DSGVTQTPKHLITATGQRVTLRCSPRSGDLSVYWYQQSLDQGLQFLIQYYNGEERAKGNILERFSAQQFPDLHSELNLSSLELGDSALYFCASSVEARGNTDTQYFGPGTRLTVL.

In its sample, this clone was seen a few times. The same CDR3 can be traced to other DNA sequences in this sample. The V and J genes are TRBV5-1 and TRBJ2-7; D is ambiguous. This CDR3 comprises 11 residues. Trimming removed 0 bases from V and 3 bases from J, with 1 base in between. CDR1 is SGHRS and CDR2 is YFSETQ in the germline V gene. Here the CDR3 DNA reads TGCGCCAGCAGCTTGGGCTACGAGCAGTACTTC. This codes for CASSLGYEQYF.